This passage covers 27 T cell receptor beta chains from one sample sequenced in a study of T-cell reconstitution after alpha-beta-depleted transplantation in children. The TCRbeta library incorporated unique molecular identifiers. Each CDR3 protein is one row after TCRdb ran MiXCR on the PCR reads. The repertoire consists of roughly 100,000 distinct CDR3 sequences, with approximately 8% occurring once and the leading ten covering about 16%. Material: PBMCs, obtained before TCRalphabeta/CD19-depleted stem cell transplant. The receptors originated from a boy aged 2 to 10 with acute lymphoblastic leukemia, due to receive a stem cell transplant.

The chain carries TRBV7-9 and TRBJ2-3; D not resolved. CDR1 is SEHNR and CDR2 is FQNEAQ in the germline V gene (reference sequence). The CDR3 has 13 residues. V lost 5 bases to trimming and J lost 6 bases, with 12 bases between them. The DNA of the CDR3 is TGTGCCAGCAGCCCGTATGACTGGGATACGCAGTATTTT. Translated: CASSPYDWDTQYF.

The CDR3 nucleotides are TGTGCCAGCAGTGCTGGGGTCTTTGAAGCTTTCTTT. Its protein product is CASSAGVFEAFF. The chain couples TRBV6-1 to TRBJ1-1; D is ambiguous. The CDR3 covers 12 residues. V was clipped by 4 bases and J by 7 bases, with 10 bases between them. From germline, CDR1 is MNHNS and CDR2 SASEGT.

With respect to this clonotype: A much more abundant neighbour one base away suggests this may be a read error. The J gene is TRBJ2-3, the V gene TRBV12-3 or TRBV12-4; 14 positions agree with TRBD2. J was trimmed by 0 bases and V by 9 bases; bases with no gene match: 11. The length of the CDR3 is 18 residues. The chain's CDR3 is CARSPTSGGARSTDTQYF. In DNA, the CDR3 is TGTGCCAGAAGTCCGACTAGCGGGGGGGCGAGGAGCACAGATACGCAGTATTTT.

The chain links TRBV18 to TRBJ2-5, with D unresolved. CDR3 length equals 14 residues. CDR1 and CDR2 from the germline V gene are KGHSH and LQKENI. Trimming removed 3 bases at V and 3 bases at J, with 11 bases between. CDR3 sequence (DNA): TGTGCCAGCTCACCTTTGAAAGCAAAAGAGACCCAGTACTTC. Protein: CASSPLKAKETQYF.

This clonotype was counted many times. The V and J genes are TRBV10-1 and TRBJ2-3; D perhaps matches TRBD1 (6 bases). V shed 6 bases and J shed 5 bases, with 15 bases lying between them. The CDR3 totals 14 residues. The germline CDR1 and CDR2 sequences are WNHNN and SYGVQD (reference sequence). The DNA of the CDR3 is TGCGCCAGCAGACCAGGGGCCTCGGGAGATACGCAGTATTTT. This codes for CASRPGASGDTQYF.

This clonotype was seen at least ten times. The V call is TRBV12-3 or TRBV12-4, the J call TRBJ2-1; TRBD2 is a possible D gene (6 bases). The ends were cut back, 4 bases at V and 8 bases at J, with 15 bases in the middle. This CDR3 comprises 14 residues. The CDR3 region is CASSSDSGVDEQFF. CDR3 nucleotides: TGTGCCAGCAGTTCGGACTCGGGGGTTGATGAGCAGTTCTTC.

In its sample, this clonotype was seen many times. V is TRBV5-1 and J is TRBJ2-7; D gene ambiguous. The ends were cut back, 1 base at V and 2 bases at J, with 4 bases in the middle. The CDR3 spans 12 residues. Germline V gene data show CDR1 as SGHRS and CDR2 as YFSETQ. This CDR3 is CASSLSAYEQYF. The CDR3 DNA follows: TGCGCCAGCAGCTTGAGTGCCTACGAGCAGTACTTC.

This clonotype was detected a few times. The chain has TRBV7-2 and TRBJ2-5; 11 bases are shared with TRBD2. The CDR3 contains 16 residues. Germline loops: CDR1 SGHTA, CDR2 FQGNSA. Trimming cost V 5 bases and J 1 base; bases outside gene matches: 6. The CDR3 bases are TGTGCCAGCAGCCGATTTAGCGGGGGGGCCCAAGAGACCCAGTACTTC. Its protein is CASSRFSGGAQETQYF.

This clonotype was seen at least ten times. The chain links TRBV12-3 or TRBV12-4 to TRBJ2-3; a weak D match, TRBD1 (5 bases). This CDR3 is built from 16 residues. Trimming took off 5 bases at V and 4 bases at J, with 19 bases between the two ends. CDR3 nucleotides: TGTGCCAGCAGTCCCAGACAGTCTAACCCCGCAGATACGCAGTATTTT. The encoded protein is CASSPRQSNPADTQYF.

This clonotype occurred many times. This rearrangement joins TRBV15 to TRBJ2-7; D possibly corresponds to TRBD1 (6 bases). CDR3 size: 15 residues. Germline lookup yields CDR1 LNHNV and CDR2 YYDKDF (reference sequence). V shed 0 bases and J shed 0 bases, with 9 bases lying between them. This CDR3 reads CATSREDSSSYEQYF. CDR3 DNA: TGTGCCACCAGCAGAGAGGACAGTAGCTCCTACGAGCAGTACTTC.

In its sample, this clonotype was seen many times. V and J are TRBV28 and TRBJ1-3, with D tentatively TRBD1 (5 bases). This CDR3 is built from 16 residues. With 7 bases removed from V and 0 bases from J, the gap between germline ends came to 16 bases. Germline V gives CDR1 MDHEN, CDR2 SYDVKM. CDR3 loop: CASTLNGGISGNTIYF. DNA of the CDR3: TGTGCCAGCACCCTAAACGGGGGAATCTCTGGAAACACCATATATTTT.

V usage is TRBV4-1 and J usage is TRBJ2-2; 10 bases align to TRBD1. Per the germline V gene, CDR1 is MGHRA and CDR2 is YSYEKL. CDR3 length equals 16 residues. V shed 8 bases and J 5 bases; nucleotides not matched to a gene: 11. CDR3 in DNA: TGCGCCAGCCATCGGACAGGGGGGGAGAGTACCGGGGAGCTGTTTTTT. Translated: CASHRTGGESTGELFF.

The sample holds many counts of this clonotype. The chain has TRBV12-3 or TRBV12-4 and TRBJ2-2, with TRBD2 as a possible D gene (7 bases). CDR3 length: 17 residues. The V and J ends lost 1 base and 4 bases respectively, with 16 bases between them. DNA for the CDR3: TGTGCCAGCAGTTTAGAGGGGTGGGGGGGCCCCACCGGGGAGCTGTTTTTT. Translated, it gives CASSLEGWGGPTGELFF.

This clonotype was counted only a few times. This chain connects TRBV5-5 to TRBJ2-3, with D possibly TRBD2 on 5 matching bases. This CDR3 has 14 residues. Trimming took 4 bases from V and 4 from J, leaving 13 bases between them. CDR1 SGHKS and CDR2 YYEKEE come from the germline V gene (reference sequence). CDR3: CASSPERSSDTQYF. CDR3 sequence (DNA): TGTGCCAGCAGCCCTGAGCGGAGCTCAGATACGCAGTATTTT. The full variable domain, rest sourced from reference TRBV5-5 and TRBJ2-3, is DAGVTQSPTHLIKTRGQQVTLRCSPISGHKSVSWYQQVLGQGPQFIFQYYEKEERGRGNFPDRFSARQFPNYSSELNVNALLLGDSALYLCASSPERSSDTQYFGPGTRLTVL.

This CDR3 is CASSLRIGWTEAFF. CDR3 in DNA: TGTGCCAGCAGCTTGAGGATTGGATGGACTGAAGCTTTCTTT. The chain joins TRBV5-6 to TRBJ1-1; D remains unclear. Germline V CDR1 and CDR2: SGHDT, YYEEEE. The CDR3 has 14 amino acids. V was shortened by 1 base and J by 5 bases, with 12 bases between the two germline ends.

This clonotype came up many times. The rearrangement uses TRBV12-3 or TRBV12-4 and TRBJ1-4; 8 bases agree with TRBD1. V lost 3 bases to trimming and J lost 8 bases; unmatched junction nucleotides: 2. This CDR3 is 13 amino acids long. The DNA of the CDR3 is TGTGCCAGCAGTTTCCGACAGGGGGAAAAACTGTTTTTT. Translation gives CASSFRQGEKLFF.

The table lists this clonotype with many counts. This chain's CDR3 is CASSVIQSGELFF. CDR3 coding DNA: TGTGCCAGCAGCGTTATTCAGTCCGGGGAGCTGTTTTTT. V and J are TRBV9 and TRBJ2-2; D remains unclear. The CDR3 runs 13 residues. The germline gives CDR1 SGDLS, CDR2 YYNGEE. The V end lost 2 bases, the J end lost 6 bases, and 8 bases lay between the germline ends.

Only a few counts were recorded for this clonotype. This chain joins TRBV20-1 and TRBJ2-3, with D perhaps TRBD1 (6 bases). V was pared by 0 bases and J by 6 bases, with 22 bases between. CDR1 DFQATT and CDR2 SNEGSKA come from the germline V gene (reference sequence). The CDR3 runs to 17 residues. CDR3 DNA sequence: TGCAGTGCTAGAGATCGAACCCGACAGGAAGACGCTGATACGCAGTATTTT. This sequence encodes CSARDRTRQEDADTQYF.

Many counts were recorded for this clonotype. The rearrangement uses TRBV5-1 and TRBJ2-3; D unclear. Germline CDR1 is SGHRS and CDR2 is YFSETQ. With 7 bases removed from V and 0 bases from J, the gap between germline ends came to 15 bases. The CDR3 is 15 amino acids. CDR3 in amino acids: CASLPMADSTDTQYF. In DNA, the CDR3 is TGCGCCAGCTTACCCATGGCAGATAGCACAGATACGCAGTATTTT.

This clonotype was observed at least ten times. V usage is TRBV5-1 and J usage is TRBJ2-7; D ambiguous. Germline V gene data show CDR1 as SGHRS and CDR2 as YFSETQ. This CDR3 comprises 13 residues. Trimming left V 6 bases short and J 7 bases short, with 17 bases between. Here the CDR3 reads CASTSVPDREQYF. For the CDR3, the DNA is TGCGCCAGCACCTCAGTCCCCGATCGGGAGCAGTACTTC.

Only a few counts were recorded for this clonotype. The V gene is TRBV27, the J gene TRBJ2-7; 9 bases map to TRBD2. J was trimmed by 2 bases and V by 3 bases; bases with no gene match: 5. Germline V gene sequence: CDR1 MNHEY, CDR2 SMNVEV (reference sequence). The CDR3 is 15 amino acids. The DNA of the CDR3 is TGTGCCAGCAGTTTTGGGGCTAGCGGGGCCTACGAGCAGTACTTC. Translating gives CASSFGASGAYEQYF.

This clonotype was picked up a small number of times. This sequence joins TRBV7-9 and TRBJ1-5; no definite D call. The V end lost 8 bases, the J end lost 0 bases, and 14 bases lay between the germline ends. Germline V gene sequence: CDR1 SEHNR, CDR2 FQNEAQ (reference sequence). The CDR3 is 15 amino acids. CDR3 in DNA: TGTGCCAGCCAGGAGACACCGTATAGCAATCAGCCCCAGCATTTT. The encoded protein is CASQETPYSNQPQHF.

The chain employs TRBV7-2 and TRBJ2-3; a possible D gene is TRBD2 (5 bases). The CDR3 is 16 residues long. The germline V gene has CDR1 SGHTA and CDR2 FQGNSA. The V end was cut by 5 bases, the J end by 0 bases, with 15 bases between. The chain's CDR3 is CASSILSGFSTDTQYF. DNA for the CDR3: TGTGCCAGCAGCATTCTTTCGGGGTTCAGCACAGATACGCAGTATTTT.

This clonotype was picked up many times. The CDR3 region has the DNA TGCAGTGCGGGGACAGCTCTAAGCACAGATACGCAGTATTTT. It codes for CSAGTALSTDTQYF. This chain uses TRBV20-1 with TRBJ2-3; the match to TRBD1 covers 7 bases. The CDR3 extends over 14 amino acids. J gave up 0 bases and V 6 bases, and 6 bases lay outside the gene matches. Looked up from germline, CDR1 is DFQATT and CDR2 is SNEGSKA (reference sequence).

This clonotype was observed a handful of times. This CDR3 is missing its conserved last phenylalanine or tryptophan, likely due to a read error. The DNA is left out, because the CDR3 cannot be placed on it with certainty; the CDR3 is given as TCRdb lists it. This CDR3 reads CASSLAGSLMR. The chain links TRBV7-6 to TRBJ2-3. Including both end residues, the CDR3 is 11 amino acids long. Germline values: CDR1 SGHVS, CDR2 FNYEAQ.

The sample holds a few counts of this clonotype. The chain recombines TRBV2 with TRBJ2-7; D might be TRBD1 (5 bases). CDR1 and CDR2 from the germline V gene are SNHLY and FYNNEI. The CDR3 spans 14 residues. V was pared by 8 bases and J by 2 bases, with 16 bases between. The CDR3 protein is CASFRQLPPYEQYF. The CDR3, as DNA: TGTGCCAGCTTTAGACAGCTACCACCCTACGAGCAGTACTTC.

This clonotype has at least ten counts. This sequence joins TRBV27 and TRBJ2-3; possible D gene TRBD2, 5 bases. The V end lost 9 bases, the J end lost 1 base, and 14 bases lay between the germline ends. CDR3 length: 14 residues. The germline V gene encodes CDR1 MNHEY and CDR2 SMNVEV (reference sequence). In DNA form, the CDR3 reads TGTGCCAGTTTCACTAGTTGGGGCACAGATACGCAGTATTTT. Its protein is CASFTSWGTDTQYF.